The 30 T cell receptor beta chains below all came from one sample that was sequenced in a study of T cell responses to AZD1222 COVID-19 vaccine. Here immunoSEQ multiplex PCR was the method, and the copy in TCRdb shows in-frame clones only, minus some. Seen here are fewer than 250,000 clones, around 94% observed once, and the top ten hold over 1%. The sample here was peripheral blood, taken on day 0 of AZD1222 vaccination. The receptors were sampled from an adult in good health.

V and J are TRBV27 and TRBJ1-5; 7 positions agree with TRBD1. Germline lookup yields CDR1 MNHEY and CDR2 SMNVEV (reference sequence). The CDR3 contains 16 residues. V dropped 8 bases and J dropped 6; count of bases not matched to a gene: 16. DNA of the CDR3: TGTGCCAGCCAACAACTCATACGACAGGGACGTCAGCCCCAGCATTTT. It yields the protein CASQQLIRQGRQPQHF.

V and J are TRBV19 and TRBJ1-5; 7 nucleotides match TRBD1. The CDR3 length is 15 residues. CDR1 and CDR2 from the germline V gene are LNHDA and SQIVND (reference sequence). Germline trimming cut 6 bases from V and 5 bases from J; bases unmatched to any gene: 10. Here the CDR3 DNA reads TGTGCCAGTAGAGAGGGGGGGACAGACCATCAGCCCCAGCATTTT. This gives the protein CASREGGTDHQPQHF.

This clone appeared a few times. The V and J genes are TRBV2 and TRBJ1-1; D gene unclear. The ends were cut back, 1 base at V and 3 bases at J, with 15 bases in the middle. CDR1 and CDR2 from the germline V gene are SNHLY and FYNNEI. The CDR3 spans 16 residues. As DNA, the CDR3 is TGTGCCAGCAGTGAAGGTGAGGGAGGTTGGTACACTGAAGCTTTCTTT. Translation: CASSEGEGGWYTEAFF.

The chain couples TRBV10-3 to TRBJ1-2, with a tentative D call TRBD1 (6 bases). V was trimmed by 4 bases and J by 8 bases, leaving 14 bases between them. The CDR3 has 13 residues. Germline V lookup: CDR1 ENHRY, CDR2 SYGVKD. Here the CDR3 reads CAISGGGGEGYTF. The CDR3 DNA reads TGTGCCATCAGTGGGGGAGGGGGAGAGGGCTACACCTTC.

The chain is built from TRBV30 and TRBJ2-6, with D unclear. Trimming took 4 bases from V and 0 from J, leaving 4 bases between them. This CDR3 has 13 residues. Germline V CDR1 and CDR2: GTSNPN, SVGIG (reference sequence). The CDR3 nucleotides are TGTGCCTGGAAATCCTCTGGGGCCAACGTCCTGACTTTC. Translated, it gives CAWKSSGANVLTF.

This sequence joins TRBV7-9 and TRBJ1-1; TRBD1 matches 7 bases. The CDR3 consists of 14 residues. The germline gives CDR1 SEHNR, CDR2 FQNEAQ (reference sequence). V lost 4 bases and J lost 5; bases outside the gene matches: 7. CDR3 protein: CASSWTGGTTEAFF. CDR3 DNA: TGTGCCAGCAGCTGGACAGGTGGGACTACTGAAGCTTTCTTT.

The chain couples TRBV3-1 (or the pseudogene TRBV3-2) to TRBJ1-5, with a weak D call TRBD1 (6 bases). Germline CDR1 and CDR2: LGHDT and YNNKEL (reference sequence). V lost 0 bases, J lost 2 bases, and 14 bases lay in between. This CDR3 is 17 amino acids long. The CDR3 loop is CASSQDYAGARNQPQHF. The DNA of the CDR3 is TGTGCCAGCAGCCAAGATTATGCAGGGGCCCGCAATCAGCCCCAGCATTTT.

This chain links TRBV18 with TRBJ1-2; perhaps TRBD1 as D (5 bases). Trimming stripped 2 bases from V and 5 bases from J, with 15 bases between. The CDR3 loop spans 15 amino acids. CDR1 is KGHSH and CDR2 is LQKENI in the germline V gene. CDR3 in DNA: TGTGCCAGCTCACCAGAGGCAGGGCTCGCGTATGGCTACACCTTC. It specifies CASSPEAGLAYGYTF. The full variable domain, with the rest looked up from reference TRBV18 and TRBJ1-2, is NAGVMQNPRHLVRRRGQEARLRCSPMKGHSHVYWYRQLPEEGLKFMVYLQKENIIDESGMPKERFSAEFPKEGPSILRIQQVVRGDSAAYFCASSPEAGLAYGYTFGSGTRLTVV.

In DNA, the CDR3 is TGTGCCAGCAGCTTAGTGGGGACAGGGGGCACCGGGGAGCTGTTTTTT. Translation gives CASSLVGTGGTGELFF. The chain employs TRBV11-1 and TRBJ2-2, with 11 bases lining up with TRBD1. This CDR3 comprises 16 residues. V lost 1 base and J lost 4; bases outside the gene matches: 2. Germline assignment: CDR1 SGHAT and CDR2 FQDESV (reference sequence).

The J gene is TRBJ1-5, the V gene TRBV6-6; no clear D gene. This CDR3 has 13 residues. Per germline, CDR1 MNHNY and CDR2 SVGAGI (reference sequence). Trimming cost V 0 bases and J 2 bases, with 2 bases left between them. The CDR3 region is CASSYSRNQPQHF. As DNA, the CDR3 is TGTGCCAGCAGTTACTCTCGCAATCAGCCCCAGCATTTT.

The chain joins TRBV5-1 to TRBJ1-1, with D tentatively TRBD1 (5 bases). Germline loops: CDR1 SGHRS, CDR2 YFSETQ. V dropped 4 bases and J dropped 4 bases, with 14 bases sitting between them. The CDR3 totals 14 residues. The CDR3 loop reads CASSEGLGATEAFF. The CDR3 DNA follows: TGCGCCAGCAGCGAGGGACTTGGGGCCACTGAAGCTTTCTTT.

V is TRBV3-1 (or the pseudogene TRBV3-2) and J is TRBJ2-5, with D perhaps matching TRBD2 (5 bases). V was clipped by 3 bases and J by 9 bases, with 8 bases between them. The CDR3 has 11 amino acids. Germline CDR1 and CDR2: LGHDT and YNNKEL (reference sequence). The CDR3 loop reads CASSQERAQYF. CDR3 bases: TGTGCCAGCAGCCAGGAGAGGGCCCAGTACTTC.

This chain links TRBV19 with TRBJ1-1; unclear D gene. This CDR3 region has 12 residues. V dropped 3 bases and J dropped 7 bases, with 9 bases sitting between them. The germline V gene encodes CDR1 LNHDA and CDR2 SQIVND (reference sequence). The CDR3 DNA follows: TGTGCCAGTAGTATCGGAGGCGTTGAAGCTTTCTTT. It encodes CASSIGGVEAFF.

The V and J genes are TRBV6-5 and TRBJ1-4; D remains unclear. The CDR3 spans 16 residues. The germline gives CDR1 MNHEY, CDR2 SVGAGI. V was cut by 2 bases and J by 0 bases, with 10 bases left in between. DNA for the CDR3: TGTGCCAGCAGTTACATTCCGCCAACAACTAATGAAAAACTGTTTTTT. It encodes CASSYIPPTTNEKLFF.

V usage is TRBV24-1 and J usage is TRBJ2-4; 8 bases agree with TRBD1. The J segment lost 14 bases and the V segment lost 6 bases, leaving 8 bases of the junction unmatched. Germline CDR1 KGHDR, CDR2 SFDVKD. The length of the CDR3 is 12 residues. CDR3 amino acids: CATSPQGAVKYF. CDR3 DNA sequence: TGTGCCACCAGTCCTCAGGGGGCGGTAAAGTACTTC.

In this sample, this clone turned up a few times. Here the CDR3 reads CASSPGQGHEQYF. The CDR3 region has the DNA TGCGCCAGCAGCCCGGGACAGGGACACGAGCAGTACTTC. The chain has TRBV5-1 and TRBJ2-7; 9 bases map to TRBD1. CDR1 and CDR2 from the germline V gene are SGHRS and YFSETQ. The CDR3 runs 13 residues. The ends lost 4 bases at V and 5 bases at J; junction bases unmatched: 4.

The chain's CDR3 is CASSNPDTGAINYGYTF. CDR3 sequence (DNA): TGTGCCAGTAGTAACCCCGATACAGGGGCGATAAACTATGGCTACACCTTC. V usage is TRBV19 and J usage is TRBJ1-2; 7 positions match TRBD1. V shed 4 bases and J 2 bases; nucleotides not matched to a gene: 13. The CDR3 consists of 17 residues. Germline CDR1 LNHDA, CDR2 SQIVND (reference sequence). The full variable domain, completed using reference TRBV19 and TRBJ1-2, is DGGITQSPKYLFRKEGQNVTLSCEQNLNHDAMYWYRQDPGQGLRLIYYSQIVNDFQKGDIAEGYSVSREKKESFPLTVTSAQKNPTAFYLCASSNPDTGAINYGYTFGSGTRLTVV.

The chain combines TRBV19 with TRBJ1-3, with unresolved D. This CDR3 is 14 amino acids long. Germline V CDR1 and CDR2: LNHDA, SQIVND (reference sequence). Trimming cost V 3 bases and J 4 bases, with 10 bases left between them. CDR3 DNA: TGTGCCAGTAGTATTTCATTCCCCGGAAACACCATATATTTT. It translates to CASSISFPGNTIYF.

The rearrangement uses TRBV5-6 and TRBJ1-4, with TRBD1 matching over 10 bases. CDR1 and CDR2 (germline): SGHDT, YYEEEE. The CDR3 extends over 15 amino acids. Trimming cost V 4 bases and J 7 bases; bases outside gene matches: 7. The CDR3 region has the DNA TGTGCCAGCAGCGGGGGACAGGGGCGGTTTGAAAAACTGTTTTTT. Translation: CASSGGQGRFEKLFF.

This clone was counted a single time. This chain joins TRBV2 and TRBJ1-3; TRBD1 is a possible D gene (6 bases). CDR3 length: 12 amino acids. V lost 8 bases, J lost 8 bases, and 13 bases lay in between. Germline CDR1 reads SNHLY; CDR2 reads FYNNEI. The chain's CDR3 is CASPRGGDTIYF. As DNA, the CDR3 is TGTGCCAGCCCGAGGGGGGGTGACACCATATATTTT.

The chain employs TRBV6-1 and TRBJ2-7, with D perhaps matching TRBD2 (6 bases). Germline CDR1 is MNHNS and CDR2 is SASEGT. The ends were cut back, 7 bases at V and 4 bases at J, with 17 bases in the middle. This CDR3 is built from 14 residues. The CDR3 nucleotides are TGTGCCAGCACTCCCCGGGGGAACGGGTACGAGCAGTACTTC. Translation gives CASTPRGNGYEQYF.

This sequence joins TRBV5-1 and TRBJ1-6; D is possibly TRBD1 (6 bases). This CDR3 comprises 16 residues. Trimming removed 2 bases from V and 8 bases from J, with 17 bases in between. Germline V gives CDR1 SGHRS, CDR2 YFSETQ. CDR3 sequence: CASSLTTGPGDSPLHF. The CDR3 coding sequence is TGCGCCAGCAGCTTAACGACAGGCCCGGGGGATTCACCCCTCCACTTT.

Concerning this clone: One base away lies a much larger clone, so this may be a sequencing read error. The CDR3 DNA sequence: TGTGCCAGCAGCTTAGGAGGGTCTGGAAACACCATATATTTT. It encodes CASSLGGSGNTIYF. The chain combines TRBV11-2 with TRBJ1-3; D gene unclear. The V end lost 1 base, the J end lost 1 base, and 5 bases lay between the germline ends. There are 14 residues in the CDR3. Germline CDR1 SGHAT, CDR2 FQNNGV. Filled out from reference TRBV11-2 and TRBJ1-3, the complete variable domain reads EAGVAQSPRYKIIEKRQSVAFWCNPISGHATLYWYQQILGQGPKLLIQFQNNGVVDDSQLPKDRFSAERLKGVDSTLKIQPAKLEDSAVYLCASSLGGSGNTIYFGEGSWLTVV.

The CDR3 protein is CASSSDRLNTEAFF. CDR3 bases: TGTGCCAGCAGTTCGGACAGGCTGAACACTGAAGCTTTCTTT. The rearrangement uses TRBV6-5 and TRBJ1-1; 7 bases line up with TRBD1. V lost 4 bases to trimming and J lost 0 bases; unmatched junction nucleotides: 2. The CDR3 spans 14 residues. The germline V gene encodes CDR1 MNHEY and CDR2 SVGAGI.

The J gene is TRBJ1-2, the V gene TRBV11-2; 7 bases are a match to TRBD1. Per germline, CDR1 SGHAT and CDR2 FQNNGV. CDR3 length: 16 residues. Unmatched junction bases numbered 15, after V lost 3 bases and J lost 8 bases. This CDR3 is CASSFRGIWPEAGYTF. The CDR3 DNA follows: TGTGCCAGCAGCTTCAGGGGGATCTGGCCAGAGGCCGGCTACACCTTC. The full variable domain, rest sourced from reference TRBV11-2 and TRBJ1-2, is EAGVAQSPRYKIIEKRQSVAFWCNPISGHATLYWYQQILGQGPKLLIQFQNNGVVDDSQLPKDRFSAERLKGVDSTLKIQPAKLEDSAVYLCASSFRGIWPEAGYTFGSGTRLTVV.

This sequence joins TRBV10-3 and TRBJ1-2; 8 bases align to TRBD1. This CDR3 region has 14 residues. CDR1 is ENHRY, CDR2 SYGVKD, per germline. Trimming cost V 5 bases and J 5 bases; bases outside gene matches: 7. CDR3 in DNA: TGTGCCATCAGTCCTACAGGGGGAGGTTATGGCTACACCTTC. Protein sequence: CAISPTGGGYGYTF.

Only one count was recorded for this clone. This chain connects TRBV9 to TRBJ2-1; D possibly corresponds to TRBD2 (6 bases). In germline, CDR1 is SGDLS, CDR2 YYNGEE. Trimming shortened V by 0 bases and J by 9 bases, and 10 bases separated the two germline ends. The CDR3 is made up of 13 amino acids. CDR3: CASSVGGAGEQFF. The CDR3 coding sequence is TGTGCCAGCAGCGTAGGCGGGGCGGGTGAGCAGTTCTTC.

The chain's CDR3 is CASSFGEMSEQYF. Written as DNA, the CDR3 is TGTGCCAGCAGTTTTGGGGAGATGAGCGAGCAGTACTTC. V usage is TRBV12-3 or TRBV12-4 and J usage is TRBJ2-7; a weak D match, TRBD2 (5 bases). CDR3 length equals 13 residues. Trimming removed 3 bases at V and 6 bases at J, with 12 bases between.

This clone came up a few times. This rearrangement joins TRBV15 to TRBJ2-1; D remains unclear. The CDR3 consists of 12 residues. Between the trimmed V and J ends, which lost 1 base and 6 bases, there was a span of 4 bases. Germline CDR1 LNHNV, CDR2 YYDKDF (reference sequence). The DNA for the CDR3 is TGTGCCACCAGCAGAGTCCGCAATGAGCAGTTCTTC. Protein sequence: CATSRVRNEQFF.

This chain connects TRBV18 to TRBJ1-2; perhaps TRBD1 as D (5 bases). Looked up from germline, CDR1 is KGHSH and CDR2 is LQKENI. The CDR3 runs to 14 residues. V was trimmed by 6 bases and J by 1 base, leaving 12 bases between them. The CDR3 region has the DNA TGTGCCAGCTCCCCGGGGGGGATTAACTATGGCTACACCTTC. Translating it yields CASSPGGINYGYTF.